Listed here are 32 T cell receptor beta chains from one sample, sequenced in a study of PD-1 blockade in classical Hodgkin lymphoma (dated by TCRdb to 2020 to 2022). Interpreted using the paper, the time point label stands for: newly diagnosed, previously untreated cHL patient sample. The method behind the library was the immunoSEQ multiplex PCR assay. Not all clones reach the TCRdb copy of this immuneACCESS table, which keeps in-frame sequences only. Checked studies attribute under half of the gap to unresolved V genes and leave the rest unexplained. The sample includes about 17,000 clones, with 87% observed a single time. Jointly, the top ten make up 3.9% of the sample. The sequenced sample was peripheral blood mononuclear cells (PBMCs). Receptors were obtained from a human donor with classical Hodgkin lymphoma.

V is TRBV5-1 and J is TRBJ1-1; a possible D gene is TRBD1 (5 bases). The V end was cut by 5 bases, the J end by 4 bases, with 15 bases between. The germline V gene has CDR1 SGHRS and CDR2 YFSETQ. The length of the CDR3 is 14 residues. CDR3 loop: CASRQEGLGTEAFF. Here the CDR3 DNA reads TGCGCCAGCAGACAGGAGGGTTTGGGCACTGAAGCTTTCTTT.

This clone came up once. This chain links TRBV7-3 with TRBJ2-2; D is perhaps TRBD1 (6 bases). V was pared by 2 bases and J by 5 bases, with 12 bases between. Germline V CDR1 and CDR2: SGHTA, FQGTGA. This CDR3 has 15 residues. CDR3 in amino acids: CASSLGQGHTGELFF. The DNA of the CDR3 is TGTGCCAGCAGCTTAGGGCAGGGGCATACCGGGGAGCTGTTTTTT.

The CDR3 DNA follows: TGTGCCAGCAGCAGGGGCACAGATACGCAGTATTTT. Protein product: CASSRGTDTQYF. The rearrangement joins TRBV6-5 to TRBJ2-3; D possibly corresponds to TRBD1 (5 bases). Germline V gene sequence: CDR1 MNHEY, CDR2 SVGAGI. CDR3 size: 12 residues. Trimming left V 6 bases short and J 1 base short, with 5 bases between.

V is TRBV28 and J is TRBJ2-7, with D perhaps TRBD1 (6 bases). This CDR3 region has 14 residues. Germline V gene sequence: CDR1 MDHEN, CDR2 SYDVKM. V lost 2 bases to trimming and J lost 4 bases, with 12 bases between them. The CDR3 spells CASSLDRRIYEQYF. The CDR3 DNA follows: TGTGCCAGCAGTTTAGACAGGAGAATTTACGAGCAGTACTTC.

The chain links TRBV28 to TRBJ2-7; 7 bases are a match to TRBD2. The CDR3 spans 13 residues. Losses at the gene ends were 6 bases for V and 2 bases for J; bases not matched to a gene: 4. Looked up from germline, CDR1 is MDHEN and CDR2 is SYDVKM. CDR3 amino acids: CASRRRGTYEQYF. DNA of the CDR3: TGTGCCAGCAGGAGGCGGGGGACCTACGAGCAGTACTTC.

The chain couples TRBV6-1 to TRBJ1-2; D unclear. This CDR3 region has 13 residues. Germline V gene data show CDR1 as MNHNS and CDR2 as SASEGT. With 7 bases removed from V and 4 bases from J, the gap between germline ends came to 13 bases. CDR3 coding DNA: TGTGCCAGCAAACAAGACGGCCTCTATGGCTACACCTTC. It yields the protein CASKQDGLYGYTF.

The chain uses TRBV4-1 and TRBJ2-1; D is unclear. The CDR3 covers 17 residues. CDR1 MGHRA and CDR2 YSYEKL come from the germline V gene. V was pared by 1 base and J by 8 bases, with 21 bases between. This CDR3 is CASSQGSKWSYSDEQFF. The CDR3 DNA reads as TGCGCCAGCAGCCAAGGGTCCAAGTGGAGTTATTCGGATGAGCAGTTCTTC.

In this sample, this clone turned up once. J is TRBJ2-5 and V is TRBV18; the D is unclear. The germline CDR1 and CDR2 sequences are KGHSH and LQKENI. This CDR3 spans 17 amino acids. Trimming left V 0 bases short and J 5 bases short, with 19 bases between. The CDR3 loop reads CASSPPGAGNSWETQYF. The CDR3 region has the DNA TGTGCCAGCTCACCACCTGGCGCAGGCAATAGTTGGGAGACCCAGTACTTC.

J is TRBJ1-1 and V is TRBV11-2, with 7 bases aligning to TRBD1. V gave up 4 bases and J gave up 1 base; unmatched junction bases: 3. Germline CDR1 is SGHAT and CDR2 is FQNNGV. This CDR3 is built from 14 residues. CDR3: CASSSTGRNTEAFF. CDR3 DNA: TGTGCCAGCAGCTCGACAGGGCGGAACACTGAAGCTTTCTTT. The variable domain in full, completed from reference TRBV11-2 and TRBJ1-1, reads EAGVAQSPRYKIIEKRQSVAFWCNPISGHATLYWYQQILGQGPKLLIQFQNNGVVDDSQLPKDRFSAERLKGVDSTLKIQPAKLEDSAVYLCASSSTGRNTEAFFGQGTRLTVV.

CDR3 DNA sequence: TGTGCCAGCACGGCTAGTCCCTGGTACGAGCAGTACTTC. Translating it yields CASTASPWYEQYF. The rearrangement joins TRBV6-1 to TRBJ2-7; D unclear. Per the germline V gene, CDR1 is MNHNS and CDR2 is SASEGT. The CDR3 is made up of 13 amino acids. Trimming removed 7 bases at V and 4 bases at J, with 14 bases between.

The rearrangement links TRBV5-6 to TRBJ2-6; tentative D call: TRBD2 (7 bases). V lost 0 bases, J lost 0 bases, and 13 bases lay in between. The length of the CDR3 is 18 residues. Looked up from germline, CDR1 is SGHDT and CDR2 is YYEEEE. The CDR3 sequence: CASSLVEGGGSGANVLTF. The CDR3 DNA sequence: TGTGCCAGCAGCTTGGTTGAGGGAGGGGGCTCTGGGGCCAACGTCCTGACTTTC.

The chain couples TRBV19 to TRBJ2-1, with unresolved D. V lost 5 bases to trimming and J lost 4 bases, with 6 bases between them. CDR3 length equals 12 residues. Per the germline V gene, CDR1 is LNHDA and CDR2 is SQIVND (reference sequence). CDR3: CASSEAYNEQFF. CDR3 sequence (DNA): TGTGCCAGTAGTGAAGCTTACAATGAGCAGTTCTTC.

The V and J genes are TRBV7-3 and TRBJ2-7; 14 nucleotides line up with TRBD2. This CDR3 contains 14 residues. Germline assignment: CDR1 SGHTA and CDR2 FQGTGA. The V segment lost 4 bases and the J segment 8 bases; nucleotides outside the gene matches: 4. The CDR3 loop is CASSSGTSGGQQYF. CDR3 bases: TGTGCCAGCAGCTCAGGGACTAGCGGGGGACAGCAGTACTTC.

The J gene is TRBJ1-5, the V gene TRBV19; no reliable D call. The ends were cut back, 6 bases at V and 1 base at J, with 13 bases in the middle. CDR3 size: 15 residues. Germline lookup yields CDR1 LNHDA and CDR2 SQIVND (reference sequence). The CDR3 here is CASRPMWGSNQPQHF. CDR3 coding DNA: TGTGCCAGTAGACCTATGTGGGGAAGCAATCAGCCCCAGCATTTT. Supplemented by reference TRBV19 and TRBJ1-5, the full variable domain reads DGGITQSPKYLFRKEGQNVTLSCEQNLNHDAMYWYRQDPGQGLRLIYYSQIVNDFQKGDIAEGYSVSREKKESFPLTVTSAQKNPTAFYLCASRPMWGSNQPQHFGDGTRLSIL.

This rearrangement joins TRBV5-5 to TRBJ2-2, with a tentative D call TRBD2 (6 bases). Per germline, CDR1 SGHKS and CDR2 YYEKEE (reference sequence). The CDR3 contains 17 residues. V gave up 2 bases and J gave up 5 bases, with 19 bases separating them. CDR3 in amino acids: CASSFQLIAEGTGELFF. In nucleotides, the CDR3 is TGTGCCAGCAGCTTTCAGTTGATAGCGGAGGGGACCGGGGAGCTGTTTTTT. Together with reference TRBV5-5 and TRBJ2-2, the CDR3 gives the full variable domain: DAGVTQSPTHLIKTRGQQVTLRCSPISGHKSVSWYQQVLGQGPQFIFQYYEKEERGRGNFPDRFSARQFPNYSSELNVNALLLGDSALYLCASSFQLIAEGTGELFFGEGSRLTVL.

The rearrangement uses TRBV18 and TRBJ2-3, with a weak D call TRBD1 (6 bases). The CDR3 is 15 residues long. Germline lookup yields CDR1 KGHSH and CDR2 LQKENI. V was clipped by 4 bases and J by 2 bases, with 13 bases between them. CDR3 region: CASSLNSGDTDTQYF. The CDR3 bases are TGTGCCAGCTCACTAAACTCAGGGGACACAGATACGCAGTATTTT.

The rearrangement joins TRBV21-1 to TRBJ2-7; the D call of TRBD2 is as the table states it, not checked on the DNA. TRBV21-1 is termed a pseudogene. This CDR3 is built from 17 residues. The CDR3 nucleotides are TGTGCCAGCAGCAAAGCAGCGGACTGTATCACCCTCTACGAGCAGTACTTC. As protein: CASSKAADCITLYEQYF.

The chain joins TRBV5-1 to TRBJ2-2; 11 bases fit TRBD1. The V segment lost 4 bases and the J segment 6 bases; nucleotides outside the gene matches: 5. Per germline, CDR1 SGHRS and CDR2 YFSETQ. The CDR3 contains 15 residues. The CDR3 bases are TGCGCCAGCAGCGAGATGGGACAGGGGGCCGGGGAGCTGTTTTTT. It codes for CASSEMGQGAGELFF.

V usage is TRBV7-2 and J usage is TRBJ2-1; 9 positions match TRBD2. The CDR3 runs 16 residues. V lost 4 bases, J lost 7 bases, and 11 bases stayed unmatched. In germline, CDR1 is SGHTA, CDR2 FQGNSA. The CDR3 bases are TGTGCCAGCAGCTCCATAGCGGGAGTTCTCAGGAATGAGCAGTTCTTC. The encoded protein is CASSSIAGVLRNEQFF.

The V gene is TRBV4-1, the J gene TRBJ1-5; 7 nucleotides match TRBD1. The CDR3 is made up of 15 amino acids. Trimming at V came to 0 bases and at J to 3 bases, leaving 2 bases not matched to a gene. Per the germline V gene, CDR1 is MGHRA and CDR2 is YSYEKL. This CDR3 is CASSQEDRVNQPQHF. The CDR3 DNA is TGCGCCAGCAGCCAAGAAGACAGGGTCAATCAGCCCCAGCATTTT.

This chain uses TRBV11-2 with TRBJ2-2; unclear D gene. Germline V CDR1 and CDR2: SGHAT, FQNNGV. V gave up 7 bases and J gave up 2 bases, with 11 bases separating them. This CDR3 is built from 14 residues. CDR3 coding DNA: TGTGCCAGCACCTCTAGGCTAAACACCGGGGAGCTGTTTTTT. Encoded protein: CASTSRLNTGELFF.

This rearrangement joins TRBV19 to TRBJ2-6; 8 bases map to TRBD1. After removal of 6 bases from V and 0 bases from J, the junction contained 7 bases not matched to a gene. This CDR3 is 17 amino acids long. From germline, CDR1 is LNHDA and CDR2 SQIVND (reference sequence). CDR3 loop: CASSQGATFSGANVLTF. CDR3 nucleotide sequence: TGTGCCAGTAGCCAGGGGGCTACCTTCTCTGGGGCCAACGTCCTGACTTTC.

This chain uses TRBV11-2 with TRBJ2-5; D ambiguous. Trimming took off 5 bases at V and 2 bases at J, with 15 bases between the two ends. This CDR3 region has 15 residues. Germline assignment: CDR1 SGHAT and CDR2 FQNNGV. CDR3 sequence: CASSASTGFQETQYF. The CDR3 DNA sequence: TGTGCCAGCAGCGCCTCGACGGGTTTTCAAGAGACCCAGTACTTC.

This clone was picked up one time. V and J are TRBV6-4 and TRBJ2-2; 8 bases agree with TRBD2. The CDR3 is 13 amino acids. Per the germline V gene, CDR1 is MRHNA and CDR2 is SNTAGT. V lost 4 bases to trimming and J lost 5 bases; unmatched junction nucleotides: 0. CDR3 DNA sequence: TGTGCCAGCAGTGCTAGCGGGACCGGGGAGCTGTTTTTT. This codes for CASSASGTGELFF.

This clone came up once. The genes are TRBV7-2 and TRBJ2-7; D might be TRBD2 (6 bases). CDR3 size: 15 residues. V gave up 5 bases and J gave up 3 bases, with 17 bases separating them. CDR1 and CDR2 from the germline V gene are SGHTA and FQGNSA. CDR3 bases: TGTGCCAGCAGCGCCCCGATAGTGGGGGGCTACGAGCAGTACTTC. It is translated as CASSAPIVGGYEQYF. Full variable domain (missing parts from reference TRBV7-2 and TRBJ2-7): GAGVSQSPSNKVTEKGKDVELRCDPISGHTALYWYRQSLGQGLEFLIYFQGNSAPDKSGLPSDRFSAERTGGSVSTLTIQRTQQEDSAVYLCASSAPIVGGYEQYFGPGTRLTVT.

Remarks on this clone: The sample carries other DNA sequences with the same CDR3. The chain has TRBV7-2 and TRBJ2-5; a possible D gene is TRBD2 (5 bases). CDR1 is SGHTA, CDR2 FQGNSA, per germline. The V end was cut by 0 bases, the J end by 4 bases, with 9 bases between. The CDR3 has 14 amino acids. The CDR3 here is CASSLAGRGETQYF. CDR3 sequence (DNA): TGTGCCAGCAGCTTAGCGGGGAGAGGAGAGACCCAGTACTTC.

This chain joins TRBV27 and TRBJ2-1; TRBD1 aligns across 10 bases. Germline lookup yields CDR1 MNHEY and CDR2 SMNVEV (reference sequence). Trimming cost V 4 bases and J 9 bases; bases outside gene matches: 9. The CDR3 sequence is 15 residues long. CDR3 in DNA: TGTGCCAGCAGTTCCCGGGACAGGGGTGGGAGTGAGCAGTTCTTC. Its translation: CASSSRDRGGSEQFF.

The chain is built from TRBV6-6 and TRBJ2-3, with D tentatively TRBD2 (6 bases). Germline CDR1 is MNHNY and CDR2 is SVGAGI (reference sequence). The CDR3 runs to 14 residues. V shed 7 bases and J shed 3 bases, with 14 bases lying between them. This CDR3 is CASIPGGFTDTQYF. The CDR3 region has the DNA TGTGCCAGCATCCCCGGAGGGTTTACAGATACGCAGTATTTT.

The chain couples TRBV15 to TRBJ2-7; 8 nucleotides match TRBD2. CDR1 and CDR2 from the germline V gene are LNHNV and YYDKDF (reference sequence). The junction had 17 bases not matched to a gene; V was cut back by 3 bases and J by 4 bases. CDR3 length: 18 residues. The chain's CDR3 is CATSRGSKFVVAGYEQYF. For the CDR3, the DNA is TGTGCCACCAGCAGGGGGAGTAAATTTGTAGTAGCGGGATACGAGCAGTACTTC.

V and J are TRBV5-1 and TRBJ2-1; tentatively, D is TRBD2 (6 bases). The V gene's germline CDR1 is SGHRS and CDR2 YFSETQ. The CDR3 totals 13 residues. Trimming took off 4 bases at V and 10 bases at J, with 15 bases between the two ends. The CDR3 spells CASSPTGEREQFF. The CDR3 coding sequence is TGCGCCAGCAGCCCCACGGGGGAGAGGGAGCAGTTCTTC.

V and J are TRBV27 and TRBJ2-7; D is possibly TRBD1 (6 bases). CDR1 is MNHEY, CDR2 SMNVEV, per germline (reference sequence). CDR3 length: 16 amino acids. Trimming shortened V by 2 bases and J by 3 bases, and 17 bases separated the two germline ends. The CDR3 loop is CASSLAGAPLDYEQYF. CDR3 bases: TGTGCCAGCAGTTTAGCAGGGGCCCCCTTAGACTACGAGCAGTACTTC.

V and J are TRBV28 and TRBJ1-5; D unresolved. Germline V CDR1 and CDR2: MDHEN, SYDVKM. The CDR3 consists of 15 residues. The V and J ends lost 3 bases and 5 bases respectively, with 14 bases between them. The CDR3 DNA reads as TGTGCCAGCAGTTTGCTGCAGGCGGTTCATCAGCCCCAGCATTTT. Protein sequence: CASSLLQAVHQPQHF.